This entry features one T cell receptor beta chain sequence. Its antigen is as yet unknown. These data come from a study of T cell repertoires in cytomegalovirus infection. TCRdb reanalysed the reads using MiXCR and keeps one entry per CDR3 protein. The sample has about 250,000 distinct CDR3 sequences, 9% to 15% seen once. Germline loops: CDR1 MNHEY, CDR2 SVGAGI. Trimming cost V 6 bases and J 0 bases, with 11 bases left between them. The CDR3 length is 15 residues. Overall study results and limits: Ex vivo responses were dominated by HLA-C-restricted CMV-specific TCR beta clonotypes.

Sequencing was performed on PBMCs. V usage is TRBV6-5 and J usage is TRBJ2-2, with D perhaps TRBD1 (5 bases). This sequence originates from a human donor in good health (CMV status not recorded). Some clones in this sample may be carry-over from other donors' samples. CDR3 protein: CASSGHTANTGELFF. The CDR3 DNA follows: TGTGCCAGCAGCGGACATACCGCGAACACCGGGGAGCTGTTTTTT.